The TCR beta chain described here comes from a study of CD8+ T cells in alopecia areata. Study-level background: The approximately 6-11-week-old female C3H/HeJ mice were given skin taken from roughly 6-13-month-old C3H/HeJ graft donors that had spontaneous alopecia.

General study points: Normal-skin resident alphabeta T cells also appear among scalp sample sequences.

The authors extracted RNA and reverse transcribed it into cDNA as the sequencing template. Here immunoSEQ multiplex PCR was the method, and the copy in TCRdb shows in-frame clones only, minus some. The sample is made up of around 300,000 clones, none counted only once. Germline trimming cut 3 bases from V and 0 bases from J; bases unmatched to any gene: 2. This CDR3 region has 15 residues. Looked up from germline, CDR1 is NNHNN and CDR2 is SYGAGS (reference sequence). As to this clone: Its matching antigen is unknown. Genes and germline are mouse. Read sequence stops 4 residues before the CDR3 end, and the germline J gene provides the missing end.

The authors sorted pooled cutaneous lymph node cells using CD4, CD8alpha, NKG2D, NKG2ACE and other markers. The origin of this receptor is a C3H/HeJ mouse with alopecia areata. Strain MHC haplotype: H2-k. The J gene is TRBJ2-2, the V gene TRBV13-2; TRBD2 matches at 7 bases. Sequenced: CD4+ T cells sorted from a lymph node. Incomplete CDR3 DNA: TGTGCCAGCGGTGGGACTGGATCAAACACCGGG. This encodes CASGGTGSNTG. Given in full, the CDR3 is CASGGTGSNTGQLYF.